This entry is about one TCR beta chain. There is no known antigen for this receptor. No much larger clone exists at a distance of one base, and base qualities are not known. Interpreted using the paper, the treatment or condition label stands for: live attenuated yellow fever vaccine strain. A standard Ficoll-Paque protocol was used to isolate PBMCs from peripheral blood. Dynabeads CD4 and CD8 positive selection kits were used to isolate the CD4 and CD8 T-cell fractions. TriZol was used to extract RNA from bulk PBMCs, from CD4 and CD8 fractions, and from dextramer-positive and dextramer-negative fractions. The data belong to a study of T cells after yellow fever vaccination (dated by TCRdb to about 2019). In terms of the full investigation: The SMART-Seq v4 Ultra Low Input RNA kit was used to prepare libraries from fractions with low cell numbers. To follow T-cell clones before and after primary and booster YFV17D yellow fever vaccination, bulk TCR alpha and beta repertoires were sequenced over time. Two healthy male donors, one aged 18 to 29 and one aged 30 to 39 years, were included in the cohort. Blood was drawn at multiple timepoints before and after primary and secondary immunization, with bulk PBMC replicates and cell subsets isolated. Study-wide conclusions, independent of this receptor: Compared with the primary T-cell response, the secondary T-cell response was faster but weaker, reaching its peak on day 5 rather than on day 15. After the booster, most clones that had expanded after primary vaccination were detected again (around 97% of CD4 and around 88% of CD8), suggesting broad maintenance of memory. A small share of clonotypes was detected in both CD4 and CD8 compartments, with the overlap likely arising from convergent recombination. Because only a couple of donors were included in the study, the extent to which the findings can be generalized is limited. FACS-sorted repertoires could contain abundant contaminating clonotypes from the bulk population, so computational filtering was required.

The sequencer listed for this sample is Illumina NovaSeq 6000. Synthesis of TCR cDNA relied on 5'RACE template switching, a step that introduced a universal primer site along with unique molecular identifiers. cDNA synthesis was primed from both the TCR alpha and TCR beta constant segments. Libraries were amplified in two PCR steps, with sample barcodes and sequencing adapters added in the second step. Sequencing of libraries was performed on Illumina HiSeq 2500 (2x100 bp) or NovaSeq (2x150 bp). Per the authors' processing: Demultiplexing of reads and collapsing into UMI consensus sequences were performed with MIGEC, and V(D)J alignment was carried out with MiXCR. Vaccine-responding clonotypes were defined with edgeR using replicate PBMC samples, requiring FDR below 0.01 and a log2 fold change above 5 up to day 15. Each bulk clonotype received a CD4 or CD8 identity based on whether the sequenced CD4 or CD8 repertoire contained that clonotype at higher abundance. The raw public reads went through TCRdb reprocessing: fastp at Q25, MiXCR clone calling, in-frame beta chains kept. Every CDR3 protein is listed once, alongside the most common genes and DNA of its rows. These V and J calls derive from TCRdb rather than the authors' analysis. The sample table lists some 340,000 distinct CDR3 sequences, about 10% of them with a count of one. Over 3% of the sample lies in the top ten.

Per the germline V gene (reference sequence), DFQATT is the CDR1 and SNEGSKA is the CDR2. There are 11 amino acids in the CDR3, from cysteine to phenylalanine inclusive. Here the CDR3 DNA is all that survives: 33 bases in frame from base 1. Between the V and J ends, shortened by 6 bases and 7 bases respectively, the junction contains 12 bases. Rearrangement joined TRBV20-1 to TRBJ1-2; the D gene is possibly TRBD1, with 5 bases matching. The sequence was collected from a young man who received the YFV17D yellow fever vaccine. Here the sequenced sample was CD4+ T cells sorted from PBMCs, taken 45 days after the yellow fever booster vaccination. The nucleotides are TGCAGTGCGCAGGGTGGAGGTGGCTACACCTTC. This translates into CSAQGGGGYTF.